The present TCR beta chain was sequenced within a study of T cells in Graves' hyperthyroidism and ophthalmopathy. General study results and limits: The majority of expanded thyroid clonotypes above 0.001 also appeared in blood.

The investigators amplified TCR beta CDR3 regions from RNA transcripts. An initial round of RT-PCR targeting the TCR CDR3 relied on the HTBI primer set. TCRdb reanalysed the multiplex PCR reads using MiXCR and keeps one entry per CDR3 protein. Of 750,000 to 950,000 distinct CDR3 sequences detected, more than 30% appear once; the ten largest clones hold approximately 10%. This clonotype was observed a single time. Its specificity is not known. The length of the CDR3 is 14 residues. Germline CDR1 reads SQVTM; CDR2 reads ANQGSEA. The junction had 10 bases not matched to a gene; V was cut back by 4 bases and J by 10 bases.

The chain couples TRBV29-1 to TRBJ1-6; the match to TRBD1 covers 7 bases. This clonotype was obtained from a young man with Graves' hyperthyroidism. Material for sequencing was blood. The CDR3: CSVGEGDRESPLHF. The CDR3 nucleotides are TGCAGCGTTGGTGAAGGGGACAGAGAATCACCCCTCCACTTT.